The sequence of this T cell receptor (beta chain) was determined in a study of monozygotic twins with inflammatory bowel disease. Study-wide results and limits: Relative to healthy twins, IBD patients had fewer clonotypes in common with others, a gap that was especially apparent with disease activity. Different subtypes (of T cells) could not be told apart from one another.

The input for each TCR library was 3,500 to 4,500 ng of total RNA. Reanalyzing the 5' RACE reads, TCRdb keeps one entry per CDR3 protein, without DNA. Found here are more than 300,000 distinct CDR3 sequences; the top ten clones hold roughly 5.3%. Germline-derived CDR1 and CDR2 are SGHRS and YFSETQ. There are 16 residues in the CDR3. Comments on this clonotype: Its antigen remains unknown.

This chain connects TRBV5-1 to TRBJ2-7; TCRdb's D call of TRBD2 is untestable without DNA. This receptor was taken from a human donor with ulcerative colitis or Crohn's disease, or a healthy co-twin of an affected twin (not recorded which). The sequenced material came from blood. The CDR3: CASGTSGSHTLVEQYF.